What follows are 10 T cell receptor beta chains derived from one specimen sequenced in a study of cytomegalovirus exposure and HLA in healthy donors. The PCR ran on 60 Vbeta and 13 Jbeta primers. Clones were sequenced by immunoSEQ multiplex PCR, and TCRdb holds only the in-frame ones, with some missing. Among under 250,000 clones, about 80% were seen once, and the ten largest hold about 10%. The specimen was PBMCs. The source is a woman between 45 and 65 years old in good health and CMV-seropositive.

This chain's CDR3 is CASSPPDQAGPYSPYEQYF. The CDR3 DNA reads TGTGCCAGCAGCCCCCCCGATCAAGCGGGGCCATATTCGCCCTACGAGCAGTACTTC. The chain links TRBV7-9 to TRBJ2-7, with 7 bases fitting TRBD2. V trimming: 5 bases; J trimming: 2 bases; junction bases outside the gene matches: 21. The CDR3 contains 19 residues. Germline V gene lookup returns CDR1 SEHNR and CDR2 FQNEAQ (reference sequence).

The chain joins TRBV29-1 to TRBJ1-1, with D possibly being TRBD1 (6 bases). V lost 6 bases to trimming and J lost 11 bases, with 16 bases between them. Per the germline V gene, CDR1 is SQVTM and CDR2 is ANQGSEA. This CDR3 region has 11 residues. The CDR3 sequence: CSVGWGPGAFF. In nucleotides, the CDR3 is TGCAGCGTCGGTTGGGGGCCGGGGGCTTTCTTT.

V gene TRBV7-9 combines with J gene TRBJ2-1; D ambiguous. Germline values: CDR1 SEHNR, CDR2 FQNEAQ (reference sequence). CDR3 size: 13 residues. V lost 1 base, J lost 7 bases, and 8 bases lay in between. CDR3: CASSLVEVNEQFF. CDR3 nucleotide sequence: TGTGCCAGCAGCTTAGTAGAAGTGAATGAGCAGTTCTTC.

Comment on this clone: Within the sample, other DNA sequences also encode this same CDR3. CDR3 residues: CSVEGGDTQYF. The CDR3 DNA is TGCAGCGTTGAAGGAGGAGATACGCAGTATTTT. The chain is built from TRBV29-1 and TRBJ2-3; D call uncertain. Germline V gene sequence: CDR1 SQVTM, CDR2 ANQGSEA. Trimming left V 1 base short and J 5 bases short, with 4 bases between. The CDR3 covers 11 residues.

This clone was seen a single time. This chain joins TRBV30 and TRBJ1-2, with 8 bases that match TRBD1. Unmatched junction bases numbered 16, after V lost 5 bases and J lost 14 bases. The CDR3 is made up of 13 amino acids. Germline loops: CDR1 GTSNPN, CDR2 SVGIG (reference sequence). The chain's CDR3 is CAWDRGNPSVLTF. Here the CDR3 DNA reads TGTGCCTGGGACAGGGGCAACCCGTCGGTTTTAACCTTC.

The rearrangement uses TRBV7-5 and TRBJ1-1; the DNA was not compared with TRBD1, the D call given in the table. TRBV7-5 is an annotated pseudogene. There are 14 residues in the CDR3. The CDR3 DNA sequence: TGTGCCAGAAGCTTATCGACAGCCAACACTGAAGCTTTCTTT. This codes for CARSLSTANTEAFF.

The chain links TRBV4-1 to TRBJ2-2; D is possibly TRBD2 (5 bases). The CDR3 extends over 16 amino acids. Trimming removed 0 bases at V and 7 bases at J, with 15 bases between. The germline V gene encodes CDR1 MGHRA and CDR2 YSYEKL. Here the CDR3 DNA reads TGCGCCAGCAGCCAAGACGATCGGCGGGTTGGCGGGGAGCTGTTTTTT. Translated, it gives CASSQDDRRVGGELFF.

The chain links TRBV19 to TRBJ2-5; 8 nucleotides line up with TRBD2. CDR3 size: 14 residues. V shed 5 bases and J 3 bases; nucleotides not matched to a gene: 5. Germline V gene lookup returns CDR1 LNHDA and CDR2 SQIVND (reference sequence). CDR3 amino acids: CASSVSGGEETQYF. The CDR3 DNA is TGTGCCAGTAGTGTCAGCGGGGGCGAAGAGACCCAGTACTTC.

In regard to this clone: Compared with germline, one end of the junction differs, possibly owing to a read error. The chain recombines TRBV9 with TRBJ2-7; a weak D match, TRBD1 (5 bases). This CDR3 region has 14 residues. Germline lookup yields CDR1 SGDLS and CDR2 YYNGEE. The chain's CDR3 is CASSVGGASSEQYF. The DNA of the CDR3 is TGTGCCAGCAGCGTAGGTGGGGCCTCCTCCGAGCAGTACTTC.

This chain uses TRBV18 with TRBJ2-7; no clear D. Germline-derived CDR1 and CDR2 are KGHSH and LQKENI. The CDR3 spans 13 residues. Trimming stripped 0 bases from V and 2 bases from J, with 5 bases between. CDR3 in amino acids: CASSPPSAYEQYF. As DNA, the CDR3 is TGTGCCAGCTCACCACCGTCCGCCTACGAGCAGTACTTC.